Listed below are T cell receptor beta chains from one sample, sequenced in a study of T cells after yellow fever vaccination. TCRdb itself ran the 5' RACE reads through MiXCR, one entry per CDR3 protein. The repertoire holds 200,000 to 300,000 distinct CDR3 sequences, with under 15% as singletons. The source was CD4+ T cells sorted from PBMCs, collected 45 days after the yellow fever booster vaccination. The receptors derive from a young man who received the YFV17D yellow fever vaccine. The CDR3 runs from the conserved cysteine through the conserved F or W. The D gene is left open where the match is weak. Only part of the rows carry a size: once, few, many, or a class if the clone is expanded.

clone_size: -
j_call: TRBJ2-7
d_call: -
v_call: TRBV28
cdr3_nt: TGTGCCAGCAGGCTGCAGAGTTACGAGCAGTACTTC
cdr3_aa: CASRLQSYEQYF

clone_size: few
j_call: TRBJ2-1
d_call: -
v_call: TRBV7-2
cdr3_nt: TGTGCCAGCAGCTCGCTAGGGACATTAAACAATGAGCAGTTCTTC
cdr3_aa: CASSSLGTLNNEQFF

clone_size: few
j_call: TRBJ2-5
d_call: TRBD1
v_call: TRBV7-2
cdr3_nt: TGTGCCAGCAGCCTAAGGGACAGGGCTCGCGAGACCCAGTACTTC
cdr3_aa: CASSLRDRARETQYF

clone_size: -
j_call: TRBJ2-4
d_call: -
v_call: TRBV20-1
cdr3_nt: TGCAGTGCTAGAGATCACGCAGGCAAAAACATTCAGTACTTC
cdr3_aa: CSARDHAGKNIQYF

clone_size: -
j_call: TRBJ2-1
d_call: TRBD2
v_call: TRBV5-1
cdr3_nt: TGCGCCAGCAGCTTGGAGGTGGGACTAGCGTCCAGGTTTGGGAATGAGCAGTTCTTC
cdr3_aa: CASSLEVGLASRFGNEQFF

clone_size: once
j_call: TRBJ2-5
d_call: -
v_call: TRBV20-1
cdr3_nt: TGCAGTGCTAGACCGACTGGTGAAGAGACCCAGTACTTC
cdr3_aa: CSARPTGEETQYF

clone_size: many
j_call: TRBJ1-1
d_call: -
v_call: TRBV10-3
cdr3_nt: TGTGCCATCAGTGTCAAGGGGATGAACACTGAAGCTTTCTTT
cdr3_aa: CAISVKGMNTEAFF

clone_size: few
j_call: TRBJ2-3
d_call: TRBD2
v_call: TRBV7-2
cdr3_nt: TGTGCCAGCAGCTTGACTGGACTAGCGGGAACGCAGTATTTT
cdr3_aa: CASSLTGLAGTQYF

clone_size: -
j_call: TRBJ2-5
d_call: TRBD2
v_call: TRBV7-2
cdr3_nt: TGTGCCAGCAGTGGGACTAGCGGAGAGACCCAGTACTTC
cdr3_aa: CASSGTSGETQYF

clone_size: once
j_call: TRBJ2-1
d_call: -
v_call: TRBV7-2
cdr3_nt: TGTGCCAGCAGCTTAGCAGGGTATAGGTTCAATGAGCAGTTCTTC
cdr3_aa: CASSLAGYRFNEQFF

clone_size: -
j_call: TRBJ2-3
d_call: -
v_call: TRBV10-3
cdr3_nt: TGTGCCGCCAGAGGGGCCGATACGCAGTATTTT
cdr3_aa: CAARGADTQYF

clone_size: few
j_call: TRBJ1-4
d_call: -
v_call: TRBV7-2
cdr3_nt: TGTGCCAGCAGCTTAGGGGGTGCTAATGAAAAACTGTTTTTT
cdr3_aa: CASSLGGANEKLFF

clone_size: few
j_call: TRBJ2-1
d_call: -
v_call: TRBV5-5
cdr3_nt: TGTGCCAGCAGCTCAAGGTTCGATGGGCAGTTCTTC
cdr3_aa: CASSSRFDGQFF

clone_size: few
j_call: TRBJ2-7
d_call: -
v_call: TRBV10-3
cdr3_nt: TGTGCCATTGGATCGGACGAGCAGTACTTC
cdr3_aa: CAIGSDEQYF

clone_size: -
j_call: TRBJ2-1
d_call: -
v_call: TRBV10-3
cdr3_nt: TGTGCCATCAGTGAGGATTTGAGCTCCTACAATGAGCAGTTCTTC
cdr3_aa: CAISEDLSSYNEQFF

clone_size: few
j_call: TRBJ2-2
d_call: TRBD1
v_call: TRBV12-3/TRBV12-4
cdr3_nt: TGTGCCAGCGTCCGCCAGGGGGCGCGGAACACCGGGGAGCTGTTTTTT
cdr3_aa: CASVRQGARNTGELFF

clone_size: -
j_call: TRBJ2-1
d_call: -
v_call: TRBV7-9
cdr3_nt: TGTGCCAGCAGGGGATTCATCAGCTCCTACAATGAGCAGTTCTTC
cdr3_aa: CASRGFISSYNEQFF

clone_size: -
j_call: TRBJ2-1
d_call: TRBD2
v_call: TRBV20-1
cdr3_nt: TGCAGTGCTACCACTAGCGGCTACAATGAGCAGTTCTTC
cdr3_aa: CSATTSGYNEQFF